The 2 T cell receptor beta chains in this list originate from one sample, sequenced in a study of long-term antiretroviral therapy in people with HIV (dated by TCRdb to between 2022 and 2023). The immunoSEQ hsTCRB v3.0 assay was used at survey level resolution to sequence the TRB variable region. Here the immuneACCESS table is served through TCRdb, limited to in-frame sequences with V and J called. Missing clones are a known gap in these copies; in checked studies unresolved V genes cover under half, and the rest lacks a known reason. In all, the sample holds tens of thousands of clones, and approximately 92% of those were seen once. Around 4.4% of the sample comes from the top ten. This material consisted of unsorted PBMCs, taken about 5.3 years after starting antiretroviral therapy. These receptors came from a woman aged 40 to 55 with HIV.

In its sample, this clone was seen once. The CDR3 protein is CSATSQRDAYF. CDR3 coding DNA: TGCAGTGCTACCAGCCAACGGGACGCTTACTTC. The chain links TRBV20-1 to TRBJ2-7; either TRBD1 or TRBD2 may fit D (5 bases each). The germline V and J ends were trimmed by 4 bases and 13 bases, with 17 bases remaining between them. There are 11 residues in the CDR3. Germline-derived CDR1 and CDR2 are DFQATT and SNEGSKA (reference sequence).

V gene TRBV5-5 combines with J gene TRBJ2-7; maybe TRBD2 (5 bases). The CDR3 totals 12 residues. The V gene's germline CDR1 is SGHKS and CDR2 YYEKEE (reference sequence). V shed 0 bases and J shed 4 bases, with 5 bases lying between them. The CDR3, as DNA: TGTGCCAGCAGCTTGGGGGAGTACGAGCAGTACTTC. It encodes CASSLGEYEQYF.